The source of this T cell receptor beta chain is a study of T cells after yellow fever vaccination. This clonotype has more than one count but fewer than ten. What it recognizes is unknown. TCRdb used MiXCR to reprocess the 5' RACE reads, holding one entry per CDR3 protein. The sample records about 400,000 distinct CDR3 sequences, 6.2% being singletons. The CDR3 covers 15 residues. V was pared by 4 bases and J by 1 base, with 12 bases between. Germline V gene lookup returns CDR1 SGHVS and CDR2 FQNEAQ. The study's findings and limits: Relatively few clonotypes were ones that appeared in both CD4 and CD8 compartments. Most primary-vaccination clones reappeared after the booster (around 95% CD4, 85% to 90% CD8). Contamination by abundant bulk-population clonotypes could be present in FACS-sorted repertoires.

The sequencing here drew on PBMCs, taken 5 days after the yellow fever booster vaccination. This sequence was found in a man aged 25-45 years who received the YFV17D yellow fever vaccine. The V call is TRBV7-8, the J call TRBJ2-3; a possible D gene is TRBD2 (6 bases). The CDR3 loop reads CASSWTASGTDTQYF. CDR3 bases: TGTGCCAGCAGCTGGACGGCTAGCGGCACAGATACGCAGTATTTT.